Listed below are T cell receptor beta chains from one sample, sequenced in a study of sequential checkpoint blockade in melanoma. Profiling relied on immunoSEQ multiplex PCR, and the TCRdb table lists in-frame clones only, not all of them. The sample consists of under 15,000 clones, 82% of them appearing once. Specimen: CD8+ T cells sorted from blood (inferred from file names), collected from a patient given nivolumab and ipilimumab in sequence. These receptors came from a human donor with melanoma. Each CDR3 is given with its conserved first and last residue. D genes are given only for firm matches. The size of a clone is reported for some rows only, either as once, few or many, or as a class for expanded clones.

abundance,j_gene,d_gene,v_gene,CDR3nt,CDR3aa
.,TRBJ2-5,TRBD1,TRBV15,TGTGCCACCAGCAACCGGGACAGGAACTCACTAAGGGAAGAGACCCAGTACTTC,CATSNRDRNSLREETQYF
.,TRBJ2-5,.,TRBV28,TGTGCCAGCAGCCGAATTTTTACAGGGAACCAAGAGACCCAGTACTTC,CASSRIFTGNQETQYF
few,TRBJ2-1,TRBD2,TRBV18,TGTGCCAGCTCCGTCGGACTAGCGGGCTCGACCTACAATGAGCAGTTCTTC,CASSVGLAGSTYNEQFF
.,TRBJ1-3,.,TRBV4-2,TGTGCCAGCAGCCAAGGTGAACAGGGATTTCGAAACACCATATATTTT,CASSQGEQGFRNTIYF
.,TRBJ1-2,TRBD1,TRBV7-9,TGTGCCAGCAGCTTACCGATAATGACAGGGTTGGACTATGGCTACACCTTC,CASSLPIMTGLDYGYTF
.,TRBJ1-2,TRBD1,TRBV13,TGTGCCAGCGACATCCAGGTTGGGACAGAGGCCGATCTTGGCTACACCTTC,CASDIQVGTEADLGYTF
.,TRBJ1-1,.,TRBV7-9,TGTGCCAGCAGCTTAGGAGTTACGGTGAACACTGAAGCTTTCTTT,CASSLGVTVNTEAFF
.,TRBJ1-5,TRBD1,TRBV7-9,TGTGCCATCAGAGGCGACAGGGGCAACCAGCCCCAGCATTTT,CAIRGDRGNQPQHF
.,TRBJ2-1,TRBD1,TRBV7-9,TGTGCCAGCAGCTTAGGAGGGGGGGACAGGGGCAATGAGCAGTTCTTC,CASSLGGGDRGNEQFF
.,TRBJ2-5,TRBD2,TRBV27,TGTGCCAGCGGACTAGTAGCGGGAGGGCCCGGGGAGACCCAGTACTTC,CASGLVAGGPGETQYF
.,TRBJ2-7,TRBD1,TRBV5-6,TGTGCCAGCAGCACGGGACAGGGGGCAGAGCAGTACTTC,CASSTGQGAEQYF
.,TRBJ2-7,.,TRBV29-1,TGCAGCGTTGATAACGGAGCCACCTACGAGCAGTACTTC,CSVDNGATYEQYF
.,TRBJ2-3,.,TRBV7-9,TGTGCCAGCAGCTTAGCGCGGGGAGGTACGCAGTATTTT,CASSLARGGTQYF
.,TRBJ2-7,TRBD1,TRBV13,TGTGCCAGCAGCTCCGGGACAGGGGACCTACGCGAGCAGTACTTC,CASSSGTGDLREQYF
.,TRBJ2-2,TRBD1,TRBV7-6,TGTGCCAGCATGCGACAGGGTTCGAACACCGGGGAGCTGTTTTTT,CASMRQGSNTGELFF
once,TRBJ2-7,.,TRBV7-6,TGTGCCAGCAGCTCTACAGGAAATGCGTACGAGCAGTACTTC,CASSSTGNAYEQYF
.,TRBJ2-7,TRBD1,TRBV29-1,TGCAGCGTTGCTGGGACAGGGTATCACGAGCAGTACTTC,CSVAGTGYHEQYF
.,TRBJ2-1,.,TRBV11-2,TGTGCCAGCAGCTTAGTTCGTCGTAGCTCCTACAATGAGCAGTTCTTC,CASSLVRRSSYNEQFF
.,TRBJ2-5,.,TRBV12-5,TGTGCTAGTGGTTTGGTCGCAGAGGGCCAGTACTTC,CASGLVAEGQYF
.,TRBJ1-4,.,TRBV19,TGTGCCAGTAGTCAACCTCGGACAGCGCCTAATGAAAAACTGTTTTTT,CASSQPRTAPNEKLFF
large,TRBJ2-2,TRBD1,TRBV2,TGTGCCATCCGGACCGGGACAGGGGGCATGGGCGGGGAGCTGTTTTTT,CAIRTGTGGMGGELFF
.,TRBJ2-5,.,TRBV21-1,TGTGCCAGCAGCACAAAGGGACTAGGGGGAGAGACCCAGTACTTC,CASSTKGLGGETQYF
.,TRBJ2-7,TRBD1,TRBV27,TGTGCCAGCAGTTCGGGACAGAGTTCCTACGAGCAGTACTTC,CASSSGQSSYEQYF
.,TRBJ2-6,.,TRBV7-6,TGTGCCAGCAGCGCCACCGGGACAACATACTCTGGGGCCAACGTCCTGACTTTC,CASSATGTTYSGANVLTF
.,TRBJ2-3,.,TRBV7-9,TGTGCCAGCAGCCCTAGGGCTAGCGCGAGCACAGATACGCAGTATTTT,CASSPRASASTDTQYF
.,TRBJ1-5,.,TRBV6-5,TGTGCCAGCAGCCCAACAGGGTACAATCAGCCCCAGCATTTT,CASSPTGYNQPQHF
.,TRBJ2-3,TRBD2,TRBV27,TGTGCCGCCCCGTCCGGGAGGAGCACAGATACGCAGTATTTT,CAAPSGRSTDTQYF
.,TRBJ1-4,.,TRBV28,TGTGCCAGCAGTCCCCCTAGGTACAATGAAAAACTGTTTTTT,CASSPPRYNEKLFF
.,TRBJ1-2,.,TRBV7-8,TGTGCCAGCAGCTTACCCAGCGCAGTAGATGGCTACACCTTC,CASSLPSAVDGYTF
.,TRBJ2-5,.,TRBV11-2,TGTGCCAGCAACCTCCGGCACGGGAGTCGGGAGACCCAGTACTTC,CASNLRHGSRETQYF
.,TRBJ1-5,.,TRBV27,TGTGCCACCTGGCCGACGGGAGGCTATAGCAATCAGCCCCAGCATTTT,CATWPTGGYSNQPQHF
once,TRBJ2-6,TRBD1,TRBV29-1,TGCAGCGTTGCCACAGGGGAACCTGGGGCCAACGTCCTGACTTTC,CSVATGEPGANVLTF
.,TRBJ1-2,TRBD1,TRBV14,TGTGCCAGCAGCCAGTATACAGGGGGCGACTATGGCTACACCTTC,CASSQYTGGDYGYTF
.,TRBJ1-2,.,TRBV15,TGTGCCACCAGCGAAGGGGGGGGGAACTATGGCTACACCTTC,CATSEGGGNYGYTF
.,TRBJ1-1,.,TRBV19,TGTGCCAGTAGTATAGGCCAGGGCCCCATGAACACTGAAGCTTTCTTT,CASSIGQGPMNTEAFF
.,TRBJ2-1,TRBD1,TRBV28,TGTGCCAGCAGTTACAGGGGACACAATGAGCAGTTCTTC,CASSYRGHNEQFF
.,TRBJ1-2,.,TRBV5-1,TGCGCCAGCAGCTTCGGACAGAACTATGGCTACACCTTC,CASSFGQNYGYTF